This T cell receptor beta chain was retrieved from a study of blood T cell repertoires in COVID-19. Sequencing used immunoSEQ multiplex PCR; TCRdb keeps in-frame clones, though not all of them. The sample has fewer than 250,000 clones, 87% seen once. Participants were placed into cohorts based on the clinical history they reported. The V gene's germline CDR1 is SGHRS and CDR2 YFSETQ. The CDR3 totals 16 residues. Concerning this clone itself: The junction shows a germline mismatch at one end, possibly a read error.

The chain recombines TRBV5-1 with TRBJ1-5; D may be TRBD1 (6 bases). The sequence was collected from a man aged 30 to 39 in a cohort exposed to, infected with or recovered from COVID-19 (not recorded which). Specimen: PBMCs or T cells enriched from blood (not recorded which). The CDR3 spells CASRLGVRDKNQPQHF. CDR3 nucleotide sequence: TGCGCCAGCAGATTGGGGGTCAGGGACAAAAATCAGCCCCAGCATTTT. Drawing the rest from reference TRBV5-1 and TRBJ1-5, the complete variable domain is KAGVTQTPRYLIKTRGQQVTLSCSPISGHRSVSWYQQTPGQGLQFLFEYFSETQRNKGNFPGRFSGRQFSNSRSEMNVSTLELGDSALYLCASRLGVRDKNQPQHFGDGTRLSIL.